The rows below give T cell receptor beta chains drawn from one sample of a study of early T cells in non-severe SARS-CoV-2 infection. Each CDR3 protein gets one entry after TCRdb re-called the 5' RACE reads with MiXCR. The top ten clones hold around 5.8% of a sample with tens of thousands of distinct CDR3 sequences, less than 6.5% of them seen once. Sequencing was performed on whole blood, taken at baseline. Source of these receptors: an adult who was a healthcare worker with PCR-confirmed SARS-CoV-2 infection or an uninfected control (not recorded which). CDR3s include the opening cysteine and the closing phenylalanine or tryptophan. Each record gives: V gene, D gene, clone size, J gene, CDR3 protein, CDR3 DNA. The D gene is left open where the match is weak. Rows may omit the clone size; those that give it use once, few, many or a size class.

v_gene: TRBV20-1; d_gene: TRBD1; abundance: many; j_gene: TRBJ2-7; CDR3aa: CSATTTGTGSAEQYF; CDR3nt: TGCAGTGCTACTACGACCGGGACAGGGTCGGCCGAGCAGTACTTC
v_gene: TRBV20-1; d_gene: TRBD2; abundance: many; j_gene: TRBJ2-1; CDR3aa: CSASRLAGGYNEQFF; CDR3nt: TGCAGTGCTTCTCGACTAGCGGGAGGTTACAATGAGCAGTTCTTC
v_gene: TRBV4-1; d_gene: TRBD2; abundance: few; j_gene: TRBJ2-2; CDR3aa: CASSQGWRESNTGELFF; CDR3nt: TGCGCCAGCAGCCAAGGGTGGCGGGAGTCGAACACCGGGGAGCTGTTTTTT
v_gene: TRBV27; d_gene: NA; abundance: NA; j_gene: TRBJ1-1; CDR3aa: CASIPHGGGNTEAFF; CDR3nt: TGTGCCAGCATCCCACACGGGGGAGGGAACACTGAAGCTTTCTTT
v_gene: TRBV14; d_gene: NA; abundance: NA; j_gene: TRBJ1-4; CDR3aa: CASSQAVVGQLGEKLFF; CDR3nt: TGTGCCAGCAGCCAAGCTGTTGTGGGCCAGCTAGGGGAAAAACTGTTTTTT
v_gene: TRBV11-2; d_gene: TRBD2; abundance: few; j_gene: TRBJ2-1; CDR3aa: CASSLRAGAGNEQFF; CDR3nt: TGTGCCAGCAGCTTAAGGGCGGGAGCGGGGAATGAGCAGTTCTTC
v_gene: TRBV6-5; d_gene: TRBD1; abundance: many; j_gene: TRBJ2-2; CDR3aa: CASSYRQGVGELFF; CDR3nt: TGTGCCAGCAGTTACCGGCAGGGGGTCGGGGAGCTGTTTTTT
v_gene: TRBV5-8; d_gene: NA; abundance: many; j_gene: TRBJ1-1; CDR3aa: CASSLMGGRDTEAFF; CDR3nt: TGTGCCAGCAGCTTGATGGGGGGGCGAGACACTGAAGCTTTCTTT
v_gene: TRBV2; d_gene: TRBD2; abundance: few; j_gene: TRBJ2-1; CDR3aa: CASSGTSEFYNEQFF; CDR3nt: TGTGCCAGCAGCGGGACTAGCGAGTTCTACAATGAGCAGTTCTTC
v_gene: TRBV6-6; d_gene: TRBD2; abundance: many; j_gene: TRBJ2-1; CDR3aa: CASSSGRANYNEQFF; CDR3nt: TGTGCCAGCTCGAGCGGGAGGGCAAACTACAATGAGCAGTTCTTC